This is a list of T cell receptor beta chains from one sample in a study of identical twins. MiXCR was run by TCRdb on the 5' RACE reads, yielding one entry per CDR3 protein. This table has under 800,000 distinct CDR3 sequences, roughly 20% appearing once. The data also belong to a second study, concerning T cells expressing NK-cell markers.

The sample consisted of PBMCs. These receptors were taken from a woman aged 18-30 years in good health. Both conserved end residues are part of each CDR3. The D gene is left open where the match is weak. The size entry is marked missing in some rows and otherwise reads once, few, many or a size class.

clone size: -; V gene: TRBV25-1; D gene: -; J gene: TRBJ2-3; CDR3 protein: CASSEGTAADTQYF; CDR3 DNA: TGTGCCAGCAGTGAGGGGACCGCAGCAGATACGCAGTATTTT
clone size: many; V gene: TRBV6-6; D gene: -; J gene: TRBJ2-7; CDR3 protein: CASRARDEQYF; CDR3 DNA: TGTGCCAGCAGGGCTCGGGACGAGCAGTACTTC
clone size: -; V gene: TRBV5-5; D gene: -; J gene: TRBJ1-2; CDR3 protein: CASNFWGENYGYTF; CDR3 DNA: TGTGCCAGCAATTTCTGGGGGGAAAACTATGGCTACACCTTC
clone size: few; V gene: TRBV20-1; D gene: -; J gene: TRBJ2-3; CDR3 protein: CSARDVRADTQYF; CDR3 DNA: TGCAGTGCTAGAGATGTCAGAGCAGATACGCAGTATTTT
clone size: few; V gene: TRBV20-1; D gene: -; J gene: TRBJ1-6; CDR3 protein: CSARSGSRSPLHF; CDR3 DNA: TGCAGTGCTAGATCAGGGAGTAGATCACCCCTCCACTTT
clone size: -; V gene: TRBV7-6; D gene: -; J gene: TRBJ2-5; CDR3 protein: CASSLTAWETQYF; CDR3 DNA: TGTGCCAGCAGCTTAACGGCGTGGGAGACCCAGTACTTC
clone size: -; V gene: TRBV5-5; D gene: TRBD2; J gene: TRBJ2-2; CDR3 protein: CASSFFTSGSNTGELFF; CDR3 DNA: TGTGCCAGCAGCTTTTTCACTAGCGGGTCTAACACCGGGGAGCTGTTTTTT
clone size: -; V gene: TRBV11-1; D gene: -; J gene: TRBJ2-2; CDR3 protein: CASSSSRYLQGRRNTGELFF; CDR3 DNA: TGTGCCAGCAGCTCATCCCGATACCTACAGGGCCGACGGAACACCGGGGAGCTGTTTTTT
clone size: few; V gene: TRBV15; D gene: -; J gene: TRBJ1-4; CDR3 protein: CATSRGRGSMDEKLFF; CDR3 DNA: TGTGCCACCAGCAGAGGGAGGGGGAGTATGGATGAAAAACTGTTTTTT
clone size: many; V gene: TRBV3-1; D gene: -; J gene: TRBJ1-4; CDR3 protein: CASSQGRIATNEKLFF; CDR3 DNA: TGTGCCAGCAGCCAAGGACGGATTGCAACTAATGAAAAACTGTTTTTT
clone size: few; V gene: TRBV5-1; D gene: -; J gene: TRBJ1-6; CDR3 protein: CASSLAGQERSPLHF; CDR3 DNA: TGCGCCAGCAGCTTGGCGGGGCAGGAGCGCTCACCCCTCCACTTT
clone size: few; V gene: TRBV29-1; D gene: TRBD2; J gene: TRBJ2-1; CDR3 protein: CSVSTSGRFYEQFF; CDR3 DNA: TGCAGCGTTTCGACTAGCGGGAGGTTCTATGAGCAGTTCTTC
clone size: few; V gene: TRBV29-1; D gene: TRBD2; J gene: TRBJ2-5; CDR3 protein: CSVEGRGLAGVETQYF; CDR3 DNA: TGCAGCGTTGAAGGAAGGGGGCTAGCGGGGGTGGAGACCCAGTACTTC
clone size: -; V gene: TRBV7-2; D gene: TRBD2; J gene: TRBJ2-7; CDR3 protein: CASSVVGTSGSYEQYF; CDR3 DNA: TGTGCCAGCAGCGTTGTCGGGACTAGCGGATCCTACGAGCAGTACTTC
clone size: few; V gene: TRBV20-1; D gene: -; J gene: TRBJ1-5; CDR3 protein: CSARLGTQPQHF; CDR3 DNA: TGCAGTGCAAGACTAGGGACTCAGCCCCAGCATTTT
clone size: many; V gene: TRBV7-2; D gene: -; J gene: TRBJ1-2; CDR3 protein: CASSSLGYGYTF; CDR3 DNA: TGTGCCAGCAGCTCCTTAGGCTATGGCTACACCTTC
clone size: -; V gene: TRBV10-3; D gene: TRBD1; J gene: TRBJ2-7; CDR3 protein: CAVDRGYEQYF; CDR3 DNA: TGTGCCGTGGACAGGGGATACGAGCAGTACTTC
clone size: -; V gene: TRBV6-2/TRBV6-3; D gene: TRBD2; J gene: TRBJ2-1; CDR3 protein: CAGGDSNEEQFF; CDR3 DNA: TGTGCCGGGGGGGATTCCAATGAGGAGCAGTTCTTC
clone size: -; V gene: TRBV6-1; D gene: TRBD2; J gene: TRBJ2-5; CDR3 protein: CASRGREGETQYF; CDR3 DNA: TGTGCCAGCAGAGGAAGGGAGGGAGAGACCCAGTACTTC
clone size: -; V gene: TRBV7-2; D gene: -; J gene: TRBJ1-6; CDR3 protein: CASSAQDSSGSPLHF; CDR3 DNA: TGTGCCAGCAGCGCCCAGGACAGTTCGGGGTCACCCCTCCACTTT
clone size: many; V gene: TRBV10-3; D gene: -; J gene: TRBJ2-3; CDR3 protein: CATGTSYTDTQYF; CDR3 DNA: TGTGCCACGGGGACCTCCTACACAGATACGCAGTATTTT
clone size: few; V gene: TRBV12-3/TRBV12-4; D gene: TRBD1; J gene: TRBJ1-5; CDR3 protein: CASRVGQGVGQPQHF; CDR3 DNA: TGTGCCAGCAGGGTGGGACAGGGCGTGGGTCAGCCCCAGCATTTT
clone size: few; V gene: TRBV6-5; D gene: TRBD2; J gene: TRBJ2-1; CDR3 protein: CASSSPGLEDEQFF; CDR3 DNA: TGTGCCAGCAGTTCCCCGGGACTAGAGGATGAGCAGTTCTTC
clone size: few; V gene: TRBV24-1; D gene: TRBD2; J gene: TRBJ2-1; CDR3 protein: CATSDSRTSPHEQFF; CDR3 DNA: TGTGCCACCAGTGATTCCAGGACTAGCCCCCATGAGCAGTTCTTC
clone size: -; V gene: TRBV12-3/TRBV12-4; D gene: -; J gene: TRBJ2-3; CDR3 protein: CASSQDGAPDTQYF; CDR3 DNA: TGTGCCAGCAGCCAAGATGGGGCCCCAGATACGCAGTATTTT
clone size: -; V gene: TRBV20-1; D gene: -; J gene: TRBJ2-4; CDR3 protein: CSARVGSIQYF; CDR3 DNA: TGCAGTGCTAGAGTAGGGTCCATTCAGTACTTC
clone size: -; V gene: TRBV25-1; D gene: -; J gene: TRBJ1-1; CDR3 protein: CASSEFWVDTSTEAFF; CDR3 DNA: TGTGCCAGCAGTGAATTCTGGGTGGACACCAGCACTGAAGCTTTCTTT
clone size: -; V gene: TRBV18; D gene: TRBD2; J gene: TRBJ2-2; CDR3 protein: CASSPTSDTGELFF; CDR3 DNA: TGTGCCAGCTCACCCACTAGCGACACCGGGGAGCTGTTTTTT
clone size: -; V gene: TRBV20-1; D gene: -; J gene: TRBJ1-4; CDR3 protein: CSAFSREGTNEKLFF; CDR3 DNA: TGCAGTGCTTTTTCACGGGAGGGCACTAATGAAAAACTGTTTTTT
clone size: -; V gene: TRBV7-9; D gene: -; J gene: TRBJ1-1; CDR3 protein: CASSPGPKYYTEAFF; CDR3 DNA: TGTGCCAGCAGCCCGGGACCGAAGTATTACACTGAAGCTTTCTTT
clone size: -; V gene: TRBV7-2; D gene: -; J gene: TRBJ1-5; CDR3 protein: CASSLGARENQPQHF; CDR3 DNA: TGTGCCAGCAGCTTAGGGGCCAGGGAAAATCAGCCCCAGCATTTT
clone size: -; V gene: TRBV12-3/TRBV12-4; D gene: -; J gene: TRBJ2-2; CDR3 protein: CASRYRMANTGELFF; CDR3 DNA: TGTGCCAGCAGGTACCGAATGGCGAACACCGGGGAGCTGTTTTTT
clone size: many; V gene: TRBV7-2; D gene: -; J gene: TRBJ2-7; CDR3 protein: CASSLFMGGQDGEQYF; CDR3 DNA: TGTGCCAGCAGCTTATTTATGGGAGGACAGGATGGCGAGCAGTACTTC
clone size: few; V gene: TRBV6-2/TRBV6-3; D gene: TRBD1; J gene: TRBJ1-2; CDR3 protein: CASSHEEQGAEGYTF; CDR3 DNA: TGTGCCAGCAGTCACGAGGAACAGGGGGCGGAAGGCTACACCTTC
clone size: many; V gene: TRBV20-1; D gene: TRBD2; J gene: TRBJ2-1; CDR3 protein: CSASFLAGGQSSYNEQFF; CDR3 DNA: TGCAGTGCTAGTTTCCTAGCGGGAGGCCAAAGCTCCTACAATGAGCAGTTCTTC